Below are 5 T cell receptor beta chains sequenced from a single sample in a study of blood T cell repertoires in COVID-19 (dated by TCRdb to about 2020). Library method: the immunoSEQ multiplex PCR assay. Held by TCRdb, this immuneACCESS table contains in-frame sequences only and omits some clones. Under half of the omission traces to an unresolved V gene where checked; the cause of the rest is unknown. The sample table records under 95,000 clones; roughly 78% of these occur just once. Less than 30% of the sample is taken by the ten largest. Sequenced input: peripheral blood. Receptors were obtained from a man between 60 and 75 years old with active or convalescent COVID-19.

J is TRBJ1-1 and V is TRBV29-1, with D tentatively TRBD1 (5 bases). The CDR3 has 10 residues. Germline CDR1 reads SQVTM; CDR2 reads ANQGSEA. With 7 bases removed from V and 8 bases from J, the gap between germline ends came to 11 bases. The CDR3 region has the DNA TGCAGCGCTGACAGACAGGAAGCTTTCTTT. This encodes CSADRQEAFF.

V usage is TRBV7-2 and J usage is TRBJ1-2; TRBD1 agrees at 10 bases. Germline V gene sequence: CDR1 SGHTA, CDR2 FQGNSA. J was trimmed by 2 bases and V by 4 bases; bases with no gene match: 7. The CDR3 length is 16 residues. The CDR3, as DNA: TGTGCCAGCAGCTCCATCGGGACAGGGGCCAACTATGGCTACACCTTC. Translating gives CASSSIGTGANYGYTF. Drawing the rest from reference TRBV7-2 and TRBJ1-2, the complete variable domain is GAGVSQSPSNKVTEKGKDVELRCDPISGHTALYWYRQSLGQGLEFLIYFQGNSAPDKSGLPSDRFSAERTGGSVSTLTIQRTQQEDSAVYLCASSSIGTGANYGYTFGSGTRLTVV.

There are a few counts of this clone. The chain couples TRBV5-1 to TRBJ1-1; 8 bases are shared with TRBD1. V lost 0 bases and J lost 5; bases outside the gene matches: 3. Germline CDR1 is SGHRS and CDR2 is YFSETQ. The CDR3 is 14 residues long. CDR3 sequence reads: CASSLEGTGTEAFF. CDR3 nucleotide sequence: TGCGCCAGCAGCTTGGAGGGGACAGGAACTGAAGCTTTCTTT.

The J gene is TRBJ1-6, the V gene TRBV10-2; D is undetermined. V lost 10 bases and J lost 7, with 20 bases in between. Germline lookup yields CDR1 WSHSY and CDR2 SAAADI. The CDR3 consists of 15 residues. Written as DNA, the CDR3 is TGCGCCATCAACACGGGTGGGTTTGAGAATTCACCCCTCCACTTT. Translating gives CAINTGGFENSPLHF.

This clone was detected once. The chain employs TRBV3-1 (or the pseudogene TRBV3-2) and TRBJ2-1; maybe TRBD2 (6 bases). V lost 5 bases, J lost 3 bases, and 29 bases lay in between. The CDR3 loop spans 20 amino acids. The germline V gene encodes CDR1 LGHDT and CDR2 YNNKEL (reference sequence). The CDR3 protein is CASSSGLGGSGTAGYNEQFF. Here the CDR3 DNA reads TGTGCCAGCAGCTCCGGGCTTGGGGGGTCGGGTACGGCCGGCTACAATGAGCAGTTCTTC.